The 5 T cell receptor beta chains reported below all come from one sample, sequenced in a study of shared clonotypes between healthy human individuals (dated by TCRdb to about 2020). The library relied on the immunoSEQ multiplex PCR assay. Held by TCRdb, this immuneACCESS table contains in-frame sequences only and omits some clones. Under half of the omission traces to an unresolved V gene where checked; the cause of the rest is unknown. The sample table records around 2.5 million clones; roughly 93% of these occur just once. The top ten clonotypes cover about 0.39% of the sample. The sample was naive CD4+ T cells from PBMCs. Interpreted using the paper, the cell subset or site label stands for: CD45RA+ positively selected. Receptors originate from a man between 18 and 29 years old in good health. Some clones in this sample may be carry-over from other donors' samples.

The chain is built from TRBV27 and TRBJ1-4; D not certain. This CDR3 comprises 14 residues. V lost 3 bases and J 8 bases, leaving 13 bases between the germline ends. Germline assignment: CDR1 MNHEY and CDR2 SMNVEV (reference sequence). This CDR3 reads CASSFWATGEKLFF. The CDR3 DNA reads as TGTGCCAGCAGTTTCTGGGCAACGGGGGAAAAACTGTTTTTT.

The chain is built from TRBV7-8 and TRBJ2-1, with TRBD2 identical over 11 bases. Trimming removed 3 bases from V and 8 bases from J; junction bases left unmatched: 9. Germline V gene data show CDR1 as SGHVS and CDR2 as FQNEAQ. The CDR3 has 16 residues. The CDR3 reads CASSFVSGRAGDEQFF. CDR3 DNA: TGTGCCAGCAGCTTTGTTAGCGGGAGGGCCGGCGATGAGCAGTTCTTC.

The rearrangement uses TRBV6-5 and TRBJ1-1; maybe TRBD1 (5 bases). Looked up from germline, CDR1 is MNHEY and CDR2 is SVGAGI. V lost 1 base and J lost 8, with 11 bases in between. The CDR3 covers 13 residues. The CDR3 loop is CASSYFAGMEAFF. The CDR3 coding sequence is TGTGCCAGCAGTTACTTCGCAGGGATGGAAGCTTTCTTT.

This sequence joins TRBV5-1 and TRBJ2-6; D call uncertain. The germline V and J ends were trimmed by 0 bases and 0 bases, with 7 bases remaining between them. The length of the CDR3 is 16 residues. Germline lookup yields CDR1 SGHRS and CDR2 YFSETQ. The CDR3 loop reads CASSLGWVSGANVLTF. The DNA for the CDR3 is TGCGCCAGCAGCTTGGGATGGGTCTCTGGGGCCAACGTCCTGACTTTC. Full variable domain (missing parts from reference TRBV5-1 and TRBJ2-6): KAGVTQTPRYLIKTRGQQVTLSCSPISGHRSVSWYQQTPGQGLQFLFEYFSETQRNKGNFPGRFSGRQFSNSRSEMNVSTLELGDSALYLCASSLGWVSGANVLTFGAGSRLTVL.

The gene calls are TRBV6-1 and TRBJ1-1, with D possibly being TRBD1 (6 bases). The CDR3 runs 13 residues. The ends were cut back, 7 bases at V and 8 bases at J, with 17 bases in the middle. CDR1 and CDR2 from the germline V gene are MNHNS and SASEGT. CDR3 protein: CASILDRNLEAFF. Here the CDR3 DNA reads TGTGCCAGCATTCTGGACAGAAACTTGGAAGCTTTCTTT.